This TCR beta chain was sequenced for a study of T cell responses to AZD1222 COVID-19 vaccine. A word on this clone: Its target is not known.

The length of the CDR3 is 11 residues. Study-wide results and caveats: At study baseline, merely over 5 AZD1222 recipients were seropositive.

Sequenced by immunoSEQ multiplex PCR; TCRdb stores in-frame clones only, minus some. The sample shows 140,000 to 150,000 clones, roughly 92% of them seen only once. The clonotype originates from an adult in good health. Specimen: peripheral blood, collected on day 0 of AZD1222 vaccination. This sequence joins TRBV12-2 and TRBJ2-1; the table's D call of TRBD1 was not tested on the DNA. TRBV12-2 corresponds to a pseudogene. CDR3 in amino acids: CASRLGTEQFF. In DNA, the CDR3 is TGTGCAAGTCGCTTAGGGACAGAGCAGTTCTTC.